The source of this T cell receptor beta chain is a study of T cell repertoires in aging, cancer and after chemotherapy. Whole-study context: Six age groups, ranging from 30 or younger to 70 or older, included the donors. Study conclusions and caveats: These repertoire data do not allow conclusions about immunological memory after chemotherapy.

The table lists this clonotype with a few counts. What it binds is not known. TCR beta rearrangements were amplified from peripheral blood genomic DNA. Multiplex touch-down PCR with TRB-A/B primers amplified rearranged V-D-J TRB sequences. MiXCR, run by TCRdb on the multiplex PCR reads, gives a single entry per CDR3 protein. Found here are about 4,900 distinct CDR3 sequences, 35% to 55% of them singletons; the top ten hold more than 25%. Germline lookup yields CDR1 SQVTM and CDR2 ANQGSEA. CDR3 size: 15 residues. V dropped 3 bases and J dropped 5; count of bases not matched to a gene: 8. The rearrangement joins TRBV29-1 to TRBJ2-7; the match to TRBD2 covers 12 bases. This receptor was identified in a human donor in good health. Sequenced: blood. The CDR3 reads CSVDSVTSGSNEQYF. The CDR3 DNA reads as TGCAGCGTTGACAGCGTGACTAGCGGGAGCAACGAGCAGTACTTC.